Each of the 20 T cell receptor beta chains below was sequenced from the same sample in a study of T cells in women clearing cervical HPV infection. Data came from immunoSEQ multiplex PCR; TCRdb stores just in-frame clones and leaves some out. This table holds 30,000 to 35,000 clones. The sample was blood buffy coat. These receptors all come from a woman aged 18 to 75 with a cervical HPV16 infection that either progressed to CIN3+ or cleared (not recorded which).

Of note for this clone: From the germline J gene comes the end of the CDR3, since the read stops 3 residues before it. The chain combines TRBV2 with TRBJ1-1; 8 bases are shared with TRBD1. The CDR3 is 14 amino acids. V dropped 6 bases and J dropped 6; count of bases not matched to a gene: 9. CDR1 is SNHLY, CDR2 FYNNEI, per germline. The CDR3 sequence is CASSEDRASAEAFF. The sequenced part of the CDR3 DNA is TGTGCCAGCAGCGAGGACAGGGCCAGCGCTGAA.

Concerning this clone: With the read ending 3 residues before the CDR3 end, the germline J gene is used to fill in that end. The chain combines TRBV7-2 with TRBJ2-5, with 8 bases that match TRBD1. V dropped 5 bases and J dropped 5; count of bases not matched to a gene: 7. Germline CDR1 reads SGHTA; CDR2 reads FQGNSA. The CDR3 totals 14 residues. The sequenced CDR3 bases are TGTGCCAGCAGCCCGGGACAGGTGGGGGAGACC. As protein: CASSPGQVGET. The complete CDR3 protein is CASSPGQVGETQYF.

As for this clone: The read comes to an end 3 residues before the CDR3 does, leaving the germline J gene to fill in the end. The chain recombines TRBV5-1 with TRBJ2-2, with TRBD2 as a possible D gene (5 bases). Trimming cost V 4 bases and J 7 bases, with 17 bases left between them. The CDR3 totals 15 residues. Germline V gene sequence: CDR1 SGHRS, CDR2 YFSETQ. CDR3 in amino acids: CASSGMSAGGGELFF. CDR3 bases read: TGCGCCAGCAGCGGGATGAGCGCGGGCGGCGGGGAG. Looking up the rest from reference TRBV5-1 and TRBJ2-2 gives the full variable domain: KAGVTQTPRYLIKTRGQQVTLSCSPISGHRSVSWYQQTPGQGLQFLFEYFSETQRNKGNFPGRFSGRQFSNSRSEMNVSTLELGDSALYLCASSGMSAGGGELFFGEGSRLTVL.

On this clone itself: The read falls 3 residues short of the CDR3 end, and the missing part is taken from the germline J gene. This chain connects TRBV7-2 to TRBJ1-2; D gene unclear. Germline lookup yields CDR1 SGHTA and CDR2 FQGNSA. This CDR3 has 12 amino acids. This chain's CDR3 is CASSSVQRGYTF. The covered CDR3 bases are TGTGCCAGCAGCTCTGTTCAACGGGGC.

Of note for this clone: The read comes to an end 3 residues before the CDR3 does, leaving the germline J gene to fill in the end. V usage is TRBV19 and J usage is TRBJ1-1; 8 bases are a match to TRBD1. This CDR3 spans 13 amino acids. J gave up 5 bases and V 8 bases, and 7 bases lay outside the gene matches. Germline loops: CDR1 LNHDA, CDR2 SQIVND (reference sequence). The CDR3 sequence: CASADRVATEAFF. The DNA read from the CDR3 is TGTGCCAGTGCGGACAGGGTTGCAACTGAA.

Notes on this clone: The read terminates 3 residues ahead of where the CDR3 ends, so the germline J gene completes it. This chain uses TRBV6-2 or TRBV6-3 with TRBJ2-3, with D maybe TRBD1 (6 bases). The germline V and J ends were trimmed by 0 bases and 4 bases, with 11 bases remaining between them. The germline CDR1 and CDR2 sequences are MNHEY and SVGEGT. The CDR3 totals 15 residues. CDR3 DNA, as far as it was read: TGTGCCAGCAGTTACTCGGTCCCAGGGGCAGATACG. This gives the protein CASSYSVPGADT. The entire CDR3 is CASSYSVPGADTQYF.

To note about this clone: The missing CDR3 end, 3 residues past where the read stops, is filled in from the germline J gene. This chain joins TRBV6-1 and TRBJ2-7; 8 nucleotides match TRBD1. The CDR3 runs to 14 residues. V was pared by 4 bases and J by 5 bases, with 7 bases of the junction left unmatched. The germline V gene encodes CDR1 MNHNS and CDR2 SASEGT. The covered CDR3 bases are TGTGCCAGCAGTGGACAGGGGAAGGGGGACGAG. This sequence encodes CASSGQGKGDE. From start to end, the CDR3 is CASSGQGKGDEQYF.

Partial CDR3 DNA: TGTGCCAGCTCACCCGGGACTAGCTTTATCTACGAG. Translation: CASSPGTSFIYE. In full, the CDR3 is CASSPGTSFIYEQYF. The rearrangement joins TRBV18 to TRBJ2-7, with 9 bases lining up with TRBD2. The observed sequence ends 3 residues before the CDR3 terminus, with the missing tail filled in from the germline J gene. The trim removed 3 bases at V and 3 bases at J, leaving 6 bases unmatched. The V gene's germline CDR1 is KGHSH and CDR2 LQKENI. CDR3 length: 15 amino acids.

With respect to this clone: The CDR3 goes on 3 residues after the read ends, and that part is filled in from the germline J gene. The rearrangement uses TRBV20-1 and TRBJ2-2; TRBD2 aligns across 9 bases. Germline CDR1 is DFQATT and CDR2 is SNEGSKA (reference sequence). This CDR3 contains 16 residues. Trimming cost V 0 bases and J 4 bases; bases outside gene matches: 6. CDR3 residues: CSARDGIAGVTGELFF. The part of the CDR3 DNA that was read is TGCAGTGCTAGAGATGGAATAGCGGGGGTCACCGGGGAG.

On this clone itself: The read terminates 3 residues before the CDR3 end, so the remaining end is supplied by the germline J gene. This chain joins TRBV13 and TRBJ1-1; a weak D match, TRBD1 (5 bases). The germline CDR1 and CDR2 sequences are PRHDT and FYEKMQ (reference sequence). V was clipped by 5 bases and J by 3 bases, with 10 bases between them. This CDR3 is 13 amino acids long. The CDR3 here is CASSLRVYTEAFF. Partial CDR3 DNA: TGTGCCAGCAGCCTCAGGGTTTACACTGAA.

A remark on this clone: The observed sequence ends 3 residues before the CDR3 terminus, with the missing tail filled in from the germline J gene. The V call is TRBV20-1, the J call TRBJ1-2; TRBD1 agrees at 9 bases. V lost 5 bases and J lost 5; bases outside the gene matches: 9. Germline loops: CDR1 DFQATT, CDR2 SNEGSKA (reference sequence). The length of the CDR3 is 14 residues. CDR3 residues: CSAEKTGGVYGYTF. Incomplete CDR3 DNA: TGCAGTGCTGAGAAGACAGGGGGGGTTTATGGC.

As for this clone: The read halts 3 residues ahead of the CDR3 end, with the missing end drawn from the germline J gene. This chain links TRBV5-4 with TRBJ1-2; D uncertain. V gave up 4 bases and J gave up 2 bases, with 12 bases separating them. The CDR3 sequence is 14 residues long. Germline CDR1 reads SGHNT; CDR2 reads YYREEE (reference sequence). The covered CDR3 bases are TGTGCCAGCAGCCCGCCGAACAGAAACTATGGC. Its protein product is CASSPPNRNYG. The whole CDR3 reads CASSPPNRNYGYTF.

The CDR3 DNA, read in part, is TGTGCCAGCAGCCCGGCGGTCGGGCGCAGGGGGAGGACTGAA. This translates into CASSPAVGRRGRTE. The entire CDR3 sequence reads CASSPAVGRRGRTEAFF. J is TRBJ1-1 and V is TRBV7-3; 7 positions agree with TRBD1. From the germline J gene comes the end of the CDR3, since the read stops 3 residues before it. With 5 bases clipped from V and 5 bases from J, the junction kept 17 bases outside the gene matches. This CDR3 has 17 amino acids. Looked up from germline, CDR1 is SGHTA and CDR2 is FQGTGA.

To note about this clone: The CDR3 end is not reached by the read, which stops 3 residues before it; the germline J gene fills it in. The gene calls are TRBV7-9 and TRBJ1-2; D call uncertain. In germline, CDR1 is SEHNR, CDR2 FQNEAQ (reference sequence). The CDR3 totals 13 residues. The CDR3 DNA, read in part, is TGTGCCAGCAGGCCCGCCCTCAACGGGGGC. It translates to CASRPALNGG. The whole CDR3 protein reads CASRPALNGGYTF.

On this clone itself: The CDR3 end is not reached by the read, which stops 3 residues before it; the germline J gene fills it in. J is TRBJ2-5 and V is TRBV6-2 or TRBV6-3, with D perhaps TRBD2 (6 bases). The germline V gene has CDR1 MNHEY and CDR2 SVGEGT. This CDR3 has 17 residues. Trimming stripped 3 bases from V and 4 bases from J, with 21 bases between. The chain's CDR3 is CASSYPTLREARETQYF. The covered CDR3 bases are TGTGCCAGCAGTTATCCCACCCTGCGGGAAGCGCGAGAGACC.

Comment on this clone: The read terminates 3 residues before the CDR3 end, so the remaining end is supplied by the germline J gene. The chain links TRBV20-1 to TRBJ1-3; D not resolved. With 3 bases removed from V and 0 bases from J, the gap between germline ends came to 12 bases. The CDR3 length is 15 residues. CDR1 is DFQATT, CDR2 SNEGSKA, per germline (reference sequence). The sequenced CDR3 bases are TGCAGTGCTAGTGCAGGCCGTAGCTCTGGAAACACC. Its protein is CSASAGRSSGNT. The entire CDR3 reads CSASAGRSSGNTIYF.

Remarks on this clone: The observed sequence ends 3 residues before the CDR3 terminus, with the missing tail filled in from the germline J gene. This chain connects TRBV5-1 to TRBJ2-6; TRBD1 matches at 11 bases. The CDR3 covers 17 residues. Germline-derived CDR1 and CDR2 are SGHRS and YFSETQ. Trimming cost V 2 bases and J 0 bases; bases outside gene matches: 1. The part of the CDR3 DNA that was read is TGCGCCAGCAGCTTCGGGACAGGGGGCTCTGGGGCCAACGTC. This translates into CASSFGTGGSGANV. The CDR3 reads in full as CASSFGTGGSGANVLTF.

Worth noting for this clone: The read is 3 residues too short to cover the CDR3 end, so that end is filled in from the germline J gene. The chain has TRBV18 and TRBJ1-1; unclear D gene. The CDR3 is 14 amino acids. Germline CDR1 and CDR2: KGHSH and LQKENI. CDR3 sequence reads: CASSPTQSNSPAFF. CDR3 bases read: TGTGCCAGCTCACCAACACAGAGTAATTCACCC.

The CDR3: CASSTGTGGEKLFF. The sequenced CDR3 bases are TGTGCCAGCTCAACGGGGACAGGGGGCGAAAAA. The rearrangement uses TRBV18 and TRBJ1-4, with 12 bases fitting TRBD1. The sequence runs out 3 residues before the end of the CDR3; the remainder is reconstructed from the germline J gene. V lost 5 bases and J lost 8; bases outside the gene matches: 3. The CDR3 contains 14 residues. The germline CDR1 and CDR2 sequences are KGHSH and LQKENI.

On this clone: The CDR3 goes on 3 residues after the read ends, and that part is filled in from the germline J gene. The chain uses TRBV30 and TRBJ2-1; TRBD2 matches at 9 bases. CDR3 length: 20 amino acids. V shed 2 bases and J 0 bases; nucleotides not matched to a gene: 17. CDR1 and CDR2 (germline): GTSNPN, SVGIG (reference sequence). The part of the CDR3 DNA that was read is TGTGCCTGGAGTTCCAAGCGGGGGGCCCACCTCCCGAGCTCCTACAATGAG. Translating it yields CAWSSKRGAHLPSSYNE. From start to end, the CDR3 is CAWSSKRGAHLPSSYNEQFF.